This T cell receptor (beta chain) was observed in a study of blood T cells in healthy people across ages. Concerning this clonotype itself: Its antigen remains unknown.

Alongside a J-beta primer mix, a sample-barcoded 5' primer served in a second PCR lasting roughly 6 to 11 cycles. Carrying 12 random nucleotides, a template-switch adaptor labeled each individual cDNA molecule. No fewer than 3 million CDR3-containing paired-end reads came from each sample. In TCRdb, the 5' RACE reads were re-called with MiXCR into one record per CDR3 protein. The sample holds roughly 1.7 million distinct CDR3 sequences, almost 35% seen once. Overall study results and limits: More naive CD4+ cells and higher diversity were found in long-lived than in aged donors.

This CDR3 is built from 15 residues. In germline, CDR1 is LGHDT, CDR2 YNNKEL (reference sequence). V shed 3 bases and J shed 8 bases, with 19 bases lying between them. Each donor gave 9 to 10 milliliters of peripheral blood. Specimen: blood. The sequence was obtained from a woman under 40 in good health. The chain carries TRBV3-1 and TRBJ1-2, with D perhaps matching TRBD1 (6 bases). The CDR3 sequence: CASSQSGQGLKGYTF. The CDR3 coding sequence is TGTGCCAGCAGCCAGAGTGGGCAGGGGTTAAAGGGCTACACCTTC.